This record looks at one T cell receptor beta chain sequence and its context. Its antigen is still unknown. This entry is derived from a study of radiotherapy plus CTLA-4 blockade in lung cancer. Overall study results and limits: TCR clones from tumors expanded in blood after radiotherapy plus ipilimumab.

V shed 1 base, J shed 7 bases, and the junction held 7 bases outside the gene matches. CDR1 and CDR2 from the germline V gene are SGHAT and FQNNGV. The CDR3 contains 16 residues. Method: immunoSEQ multiplex PCR; TCRdb's copy keeps in-frame clones and lacks some. The data hold 81,000 or so clones, with approximately 83% observed a single time. Focal radiation plus CTLA-4 blockade with ipilimumab was given to patients with chemo-refractory metastatic non-small-cell lung cancer. The clonotype comes from a human donor with non-small cell lung cancer that progressed on radiotherapy plus ipilimumab. The chain uses TRBV11-2 and TRBJ2-2; the match to TRBD1 covers 9 bases. The source material was peripheral blood, sampled from a patient treated with radiotherapy plus ipilimumab. CDR3 loop: CASSLAGTGRVGELFF. The DNA for the CDR3 is TGTGCCAGCAGCTTAGCCGGGACAGGGAGGGTCGGGGAGCTGTTTTTT.